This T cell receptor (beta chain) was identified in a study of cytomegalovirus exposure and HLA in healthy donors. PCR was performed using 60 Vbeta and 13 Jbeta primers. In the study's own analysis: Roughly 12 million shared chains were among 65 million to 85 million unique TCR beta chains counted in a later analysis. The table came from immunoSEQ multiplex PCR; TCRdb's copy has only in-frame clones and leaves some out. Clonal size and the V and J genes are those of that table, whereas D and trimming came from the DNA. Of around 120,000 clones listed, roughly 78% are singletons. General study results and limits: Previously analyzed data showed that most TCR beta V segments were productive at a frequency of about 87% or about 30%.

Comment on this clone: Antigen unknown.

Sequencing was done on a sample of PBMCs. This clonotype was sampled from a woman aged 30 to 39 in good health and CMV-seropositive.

This CDR3 is CASSRRTGTYNEQFF. The CDR3 coding sequence is TGTGCCAGCAGCAGACGGACAGGAACCTACAATGAGCAGTTCTTC. The genes are TRBV11-1 and TRBJ2-1; 7 nucleotides line up with TRBD1. The CDR3 runs to 15 residues. Germline CDR1 reads SGHAT; CDR2 reads FQDESV (reference sequence). The junction had 6 bases not matched to a gene; V was cut back by 5 bases and J by 2 bases.